This is a list of T cell receptor beta chains from one sample in a study of blood T cells in healthy people across ages. TCRdb reprocessed the 5' RACE reads via MiXCR and lists one record per CDR3 protein. The sample contains more than 1.4 million distinct CDR3 sequences, roughly 40% of which appear only once. Source material: blood. All receptors come from a woman under 30 in good health. Both conserved end residues are part of each CDR3. Not all rows give a size; the values are once, few, many and, for expanded clones, a class.

j_call clone_size v_call cdr3_aa
TRBJ2-1 - TRBV6-5 CASSYRREGQFEQFF
TRBJ1-5 few TRBV28 CASRPRGRLQPQHF
TRBJ2-5 few TRBV2 CASRSTVNQETQYF
TRBJ2-1 - TRBV29-1 CSVDSQESGLYNEQFF
TRBJ1-5 - TRBV4-1 CASSQDLIGFQPQHF
TRBJ2-3 - TRBV10-3 CAIRGGLATDTQYF
TRBJ2-7 - TRBV4-1 CASSPEDGGVYEQYF
TRBJ2-6 - TRBV5-1 CASSVPDRHTGANVLTF
TRBJ2-7 - TRBV6-1 CASRSKQFPYEQYF
TRBJ2-5 few TRBV7-3 CASSVTGTSAQETQYF
TRBJ1-2 - TRBV27 CASKPGQGGGYTF
TRBJ2-1 - TRBV14 CASSLERGYYNEQFF
TRBJ1-5 - TRBV7-2 CASSLGSGGYSNQPQHF
TRBJ2-2 - TRBV6-6 CASSPGTGVGELFF
TRBJ1-1 - TRBV5-1 CASTPFFGDHTEAFF
TRBJ2-5 - TRBV2 CASSEETGGFLNEQYF